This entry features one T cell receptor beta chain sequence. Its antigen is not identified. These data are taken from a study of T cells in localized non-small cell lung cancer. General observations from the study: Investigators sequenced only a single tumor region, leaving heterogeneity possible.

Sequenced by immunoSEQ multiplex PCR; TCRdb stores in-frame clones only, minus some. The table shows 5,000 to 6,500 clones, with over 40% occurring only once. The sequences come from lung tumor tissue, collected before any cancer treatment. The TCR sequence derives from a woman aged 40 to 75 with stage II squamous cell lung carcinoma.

DNA for the CDR3: TGTGCCAGCAGCCCCCGGGACAGGAACACTGAAGCTTTCTTT. Translation gives CASSPRDRNTEAFF. This rearrangement joins TRBV14 to TRBJ1-1, with 7 nucleotides matching TRBD1. In germline, CDR1 is SGHDN, CDR2 FVKESK. The CDR3 spans 14 residues. Trimming at V came to 4 bases and at J to 1 base, leaving 3 bases not matched to a gene.